The 22 T cell receptor beta chains reported below all come from one sample, sequenced in a study of T cell changes during pregnancy in multiple sclerosis. Assay used: immunoSEQ multiplex PCR; TCRdb lists only in-frame clones, some missing. This table holds 100,000 to 110,000 clones, approximately 92% found once. Material: peripheral blood, obtained after pregnancy. These receptors originate from a female donor with multiple sclerosis, enrolled in a pregnancy study.

The chain carries TRBV7-3 and TRBJ1-2; 7 bases match TRBD1. Germline V CDR1 and CDR2: SGHTA, FQGTGA. Losses at the gene ends were 2 bases for V and 6 bases for J; bases not matched to a gene: 6. The CDR3 sequence is 14 residues long. The CDR3 sequence is CASSLSGGSNGYTF. The CDR3 coding sequence is TGTGCCAGCAGCTTATCAGGGGGGAGCAATGGCTACACCTTC.

The chain employs TRBV4-2 and TRBJ2-7, with 7 bases matching TRBD1. CDR1 and CDR2 from the germline V gene are LGHNA and YNFKEQ. The trim removed 3 bases at V and 6 bases at J, leaving 14 bases unmatched. This CDR3 contains 16 residues. CDR3 in DNA: TGTGCCAGCAGCCACGAGGGGGCAGGTCTCCGACTCGAGCAGTACTTC. Protein sequence: CASSHEGAGLRLEQYF.

A single count supports this clone. This chain joins TRBV11-2 and TRBJ1-6, with no clear D. Trimming left V 9 bases short and J 8 bases short, with 14 bases between. CDR1 is SGHAT and CDR2 is FQNNGV in the germline V gene. This CDR3 is 13 amino acids long. CDR3 region: CASQKVTHSPLHF. The CDR3 region has the DNA TGTGCCAGTCAGAAAGTCACGCATTCACCCCTCCACTTT.

The chain uses TRBV5-1 and TRBJ1-6, with D tentatively TRBD1 (6 bases). Deletions cut 0 bases from V and 7 bases from J, with 8 bases between. CDR3 length: 14 residues. Germline V lookup: CDR1 SGHRS, CDR2 YFSETQ. DNA for the CDR3: TGCGCCAGCAGCTTGGCGGACAGCAATTCACCCCTCCACTTT. The encoded protein is CASSLADSNSPLHF.

This chain joins TRBV5-1 and TRBJ2-7; 9 nucleotides agree with TRBD2. Germline V CDR1 and CDR2: SGHRS, YFSETQ. The V segment lost 5 bases and the J segment 4 bases; nucleotides outside the gene matches: 7. CDR3 size: 14 residues. CDR3 amino acids: CASRSAGGMYEQYF. The CDR3 DNA is TGCGCCAGCAGATCTGCGGGGGGGATGTACGAGCAGTACTTC. Variable domain in full (rest from reference TRBV5-1 and TRBJ2-7): KAGVTQTPRYLIKTRGQQVTLSCSPISGHRSVSWYQQTPGQGLQFLFEYFSETQRNKGNFPGRFSGRQFSNSRSEMNVSTLELGDSALYLCASRSAGGMYEQYFGPGTRLTVT.

The V gene is TRBV10-3, the J gene TRBJ1-1, with D perhaps matching TRBD1 (5 bases). V lost 2 bases to trimming and J lost 2 bases, with 6 bases between them. CDR1 is ENHRY and CDR2 is SYGVKD in the germline V gene. The CDR3 sequence is 13 residues long. The DNA for the CDR3 is TGTGCCATCAGTGAGGACAGAAACACTGAAGCTTTCTTT. It is translated as CAISEDRNTEAFF.

V usage is TRBV7-2 and J usage is TRBJ1-6; D not resolved. Germline V gene data show CDR1 as SGHTA and CDR2 as FQGNSA. The CDR3 consists of 18 residues. V shed 5 bases and J shed 4 bases, with 21 bases lying between them. The CDR3 loop is CASSVRKAGFSYNSPLHF. CDR3 DNA: TGTGCCAGCAGCGTTAGGAAGGCAGGATTCTCTTATAATTCACCCCTCCACTTT.

The chain is built from TRBV28 and TRBJ2-3; no clear D gene. The germline V gene encodes CDR1 MDHEN and CDR2 SYDVKM. Trimming cost V 6 bases and J 4 bases, with 26 bases left between them. The CDR3 is 18 residues long. CDR3 DNA: TGTGCCAGCAGCTTCCCCATTTCCCTATCTAGAAGCGCAGATACGCAGTATTTT. This codes for CASSFPISLSRSADTQYF.

This clone has only a few counts. The rearrangement joins TRBV29-1 to TRBJ1-1; D unresolved. The V end lost 5 bases, the J end lost 0 bases, and 7 bases lay between the germline ends. Germline V gene lookup returns CDR1 SQVTM and CDR2 ANQGSEA. The CDR3 has 12 residues. CDR3 in amino acids: CSVISVNTEAFF. In DNA, the CDR3 is TGCAGCGTTATTTCGGTGAACACTGAAGCTTTCTTT.

This chain connects TRBV27 to TRBJ1-5, with TRBD1 matching over 8 bases. CDR1 MNHEY and CDR2 SMNVEV come from the germline V gene (reference sequence). Trimming took 5 bases from V and 5 from J; bases not matched to a gene: 5. This CDR3 comprises 14 residues. As DNA, the CDR3 is TGTGCCAGCAGTCTGACAGGGGCTTATCAGCCCCAGCATTTT. This translates into CASSLTGAYQPQHF.

The J gene is TRBJ1-1, the V gene TRBV7-2, with D tentatively TRBD1 (6 bases). The CDR3 covers 14 residues. Germline V gives CDR1 SGHTA, CDR2 FQGNSA. The germline V and J ends were trimmed by 3 bases and 4 bases, with 12 bases remaining between them. Written as DNA, the CDR3 is TGTGCCAGCAGCTTCCCGGGACACGCCACTGAAGCTTTCTTT. Its translation is CASSFPGHATEAFF.

The chain employs TRBV28 and TRBJ2-4; D remains unclear. CDR3 length: 15 amino acids. Trimming stripped 6 bases from V and 3 bases from J, with 15 bases between. Germline V gene sequence: CDR1 MDHEN, CDR2 SYDVKM. The CDR3 DNA reads as TGTGCCAGCAGGGGCCCGATTGGCAACAAAAACATTCAGTACTTC. Amino acid sequence: CASRGPIGNKNIQYF. The whole variable domain, filled in from reference TRBV28 and TRBJ2-4, reads DVKVTQSSRYLVKRTGEKVFLECVQDMDHENMFWYRQDPGLGLRLIYFSYDVKMKEKGDIPEGYSVSREKKERFSLILESASTNQTSMYLCASRGPIGNKNIQYFGAGTRLSVL.

The chain joins TRBV6-1 to TRBJ2-7; tentative D call: TRBD2 (6 bases). The germline gives CDR1 MNHNS, CDR2 SASEGT. V was pared by 3 bases and J by 4 bases, with 16 bases between. The length of the CDR3 is 15 residues. CDR3 nucleotide sequence: TGTGCCAGCAGTGACCGGCGGGATCCCTTTTACGAGCAGTACTTC. Translating it yields CASSDRRDPFYEQYF.

This chain uses TRBV5-6 with TRBJ2-2; D is unresolved. Germline V gene sequence: CDR1 SGHDT, CDR2 YYEEEE. The CDR3 runs to 13 residues. V was shortened by 4 bases and J by 2 bases, with 6 bases between the two germline ends. CDR3 sequence reads: CASSRVNTGELFF. Here the CDR3 DNA reads TGTGCCAGCAGCCGAGTTAACACCGGGGAGCTGTTTTTT.

In its sample, this clone was seen once. The CDR3 nucleotides read TGTGCCAGTAGTCCGGGACTGAAGATCTACGAGCAGTACTTC. Amino acids: CASSPGLKIYEQYF. The chain couples TRBV19 to TRBJ2-7; tentatively, D is TRBD2 (6 bases). Germline loops: CDR1 LNHDA, CDR2 SQIVND (reference sequence). This CDR3 is 14 amino acids long. V was pared by 5 bases and J by 3 bases, with 14 bases between.

This chain links TRBV4-2 with TRBJ1-1, with TRBD1 matching over 8 bases. The CDR3 has 13 residues. In germline, CDR1 is LGHNA, CDR2 YNFKEQ. V was clipped by 3 bases and J by 3 bases; unmatched bases: 0. The CDR3, as DNA: TGTGCCAGCAGCCAGACAGGGGACACTGAAGCTTTCTTT. This translates into CASSQTGDTEAFF.

The rearrangement uses TRBV30 and TRBJ2-2; TRBD1 matches 8 bases. This CDR3 comprises 13 residues. Looked up from germline, CDR1 is GTSNPN and CDR2 is SVGIG (reference sequence). The V segment lost 2 bases and the J segment 6 bases; nucleotides outside the gene matches: 2. The CDR3, as DNA: TGTGCCTGGAGTAACAGGGGGGCCGGGGAGCTGTTTTTT. It is translated as CAWSNRGAGELFF.

V gene TRBV5-6 combines with J gene TRBJ1-2; 10 positions agree with TRBD1. CDR3 size: 14 residues. The germline CDR1 and CDR2 sequences are SGHDT and YYEEEE. Losses at the gene ends were 4 bases for V and 1 base for J; bases not matched to a gene: 1. The CDR3 protein is CASSDRGLNYGYTF. The CDR3 DNA reads as TGTGCCAGCAGCGACAGGGGGCTTAACTATGGCTACACCTTC.

This clone is a singleton in its sample. V is TRBV7-9 and J is TRBJ1-2, with D possibly TRBD1 on 6 matching bases. This CDR3 contains 14 residues. Trimming removed 1 base at V and 8 bases at J, with 14 bases between. Germline assignment: CDR1 SEHNR and CDR2 FQNEAQ (reference sequence). The CDR3, as DNA: TGTGCCAGCAGCTTAGAGGGTCAGGGGTACGGCTACACCTTC. It codes for CASSLEGQGYGYTF.

This clone was observed a single time. This chain uses TRBV7-6 with TRBJ2-2; D unclear. Looked up from germline, CDR1 is SGHVS and CDR2 is FNYEAQ. The CDR3 has 17 amino acids. V gave up 0 bases and J gave up 3 bases, with 14 bases separating them. CDR3 loop: CASSLARIWSDTGELFF. CDR3 sequence (DNA): TGTGCCAGCAGCTTAGCGCGAATCTGGTCGGACACCGGGGAGCTGTTTTTT. The full variable domain, in which reference TRBV7-6 and TRBJ2-2 provide the parts outside the CDR3, is GAGVSQSPRYKVTKRGQDVALRCDPISGHVSLYWYRQALGQGPEFLTYFNYEAQQDKSGLPNDRFSAERPEGSISTLTIQRTEQRDSAMYRCASSLARIWSDTGELFFGEGSRLTVL.

This sequence joins TRBV11-3 and TRBJ2-5, with D hard to call. There are 14 residues in the CDR3. Germline CDR1 reads SGHNT; CDR2 reads YENEEA. Trimming took off 3 bases at V and 1 base at J, with 9 bases between the two ends. CDR3 loop: CASSFFVAQETQYF. The CDR3 DNA follows: TGTGCCAGCAGCTTTTTCGTAGCCCAAGAGACCCAGTACTTC.

The V call is TRBV4-2, the J call TRBJ2-1; tentative D call: TRBD2 (7 bases). Trimming removed 3 bases at V and 3 bases at J, with 21 bases between. Germline-derived CDR1 and CDR2 are LGHNA and YNFKEQ. The CDR3 sequence is 18 residues long. Here the CDR3 reads CASSQNEGEGWFYNEQFF. The CDR3 DNA reads as TGTGCCAGCAGCCAGAATGAGGGGGAGGGGTGGTTCTACAATGAGCAGTTCTTC.